One sample yielded the 12 T cell receptor beta chains listed below, sequenced in a study of identical twins. One entry per CDR3 protein, called by TCRdb with MiXCR from the 5' RACE reads. Among 700,000 or so distinct CDR3 sequences, 8% to 9% were seen once, and the ten largest hold 0.85% to 1%. These data also formed part of another study, on yellow fever vaccine responses in identical twins.

Input material: PBMCs. The receptors stem from a woman between 18 and 29 years old in good health.

This clonotype was picked up many times. The gene calls are TRBV5-1 and TRBJ2-1; 10 bases align to TRBD1. In germline, CDR1 is SGHRS, CDR2 YFSETQ. The CDR3 is made up of 14 amino acids. V shed 2 bases and J 8 bases; nucleotides not matched to a gene: 4. CDR3 nucleotides: TGCGCCAGCAGCTTAAGGGACAGGGGTGATGAGCAGTTCTTC. Its protein product is CASSLRDRGDEQFF. Full variable domain (remainder filled in from reference TRBV5-1 and TRBJ2-1): KAGVTQTPRYLIKTRGQQVTLSCSPISGHRSVSWYQQTPGQGLQFLFEYFSETQRNKGNFPGRFSGRQFSNSRSEMNVSTLELGDSALYLCASSLRDRGDEQFFGPGTRLTVL.

A few counts support this clonotype. V and J are TRBV5-5 and TRBJ2-5, with unresolved D. From germline, CDR1 is SGHKS and CDR2 YYEKEE (reference sequence). V was cut by 5 bases and J by 2 bases, with 13 bases left in between. The length of the CDR3 is 14 residues. CDR3 sequence reads: CASRPDLQQETQYF. The DNA for the CDR3 is TGTGCCAGCAGGCCTGACTTACAGCAAGAGACCCAGTACTTC.

This clonotype was recorded at least ten times. The J gene is TRBJ1-1, the V gene TRBV5-1; perhaps TRBD1 as D (5 bases). The germline V gene encodes CDR1 SGHRS and CDR2 YFSETQ. The ends were cut back, 4 bases at V and 3 bases at J, with 13 bases in the middle. The CDR3 loop spans 14 amino acids. The CDR3 loop is CASSIRTRHTEAFF. The CDR3 nucleotides read TGCGCCAGCAGCATTCGGACAAGGCACACTGAAGCTTTCTTT.

This chain links TRBV20-1 with TRBJ2-7; D may match TRBD1 or TRBD2 (5 bases each). Trimming stripped 7 bases from V and 6 bases from J, with 7 bases between. Germline V gene data show CDR1 as DFQATT and CDR2 as SNEGSKA (reference sequence). This CDR3 spans 9 amino acids. The CDR3 bases are TGCAGTGGGGGGTCCGAGCAGTACTTC. It yields the protein CSGGSEQYF.

This clonotype showed up just a few times. The chain couples TRBV29-1 to TRBJ1-2; a possible D gene is TRBD1 (5 bases). From germline, CDR1 is SQVTM and CDR2 ANQGSEA. CDR3 length equals 13 residues. V was pared by 3 bases and J by 2 bases, with 10 bases between. CDR3 in amino acids: CSVDGDLNYGYTF. The CDR3 DNA sequence: TGCAGCGTTGATGGGGACCTAAACTATGGCTACACCTTC.

In its sample, this clonotype was seen once. The chain uses TRBV24-1 and TRBJ2-7; 7 bases are shared with TRBD1. Trimming cost V 4 bases and J 6 bases; bases outside gene matches: 8. This CDR3 is 14 amino acids long. The germline V gene encodes CDR1 KGHDR and CDR2 SFDVKD. The CDR3 DNA sequence: TGTGCCACCAGTGACCCGACAGGGCAAGCCGAGCAGTACTTC. The encoded protein is CATSDPTGQAEQYF.

The chain combines TRBV7-9 with TRBJ2-7, with TRBD1 identical over 10 bases. CDR1 is SEHNR and CDR2 is FQNEAQ in the germline V gene (reference sequence). CDR3 size: 15 residues. Germline trimming cut 6 bases from V and 5 bases from J; bases unmatched to any gene: 10. The CDR3 DNA reads as TGTGCCAGCAGATCTACCGGGACAGGGGAAAACGAGCAGTACTTC. Translation: CASRSTGTGENEQYF.

This clonotype occurred a few times. This rearrangement joins TRBV2 to TRBJ1-5; TRBD1 matches at 9 bases. V lost 3 bases and J lost 4; bases outside the gene matches: 7. This CDR3 region has 16 residues. The V gene's germline CDR1 is SNHLY and CDR2 FYNNEI. The CDR3 region is CASSDTGTGSNQPQHF. The DNA of the CDR3 is TGTGCCAGCAGTGATACCGGGACAGGGTCAAATCAGCCCCAGCATTTT. The full variable domain, its missing parts supplied by reference TRBV2 and TRBJ1-5, is EPEVTQTPSHQVTQMGQEVILRCVPISNHLYFYWYRQILGQKVEFLVSFYNNEISEKSEIFDDQFSVERPDGSNFTLKIRSTKLEDSAMYFCASSDTGTGSNQPQHFGDGTRLSIL.

The gene calls are TRBV20-1 and TRBJ2-1; D uncertain. The CDR3 extends over 11 amino acids. Trimming took 6 bases from V and 4 from J, leaving 7 bases between them. Germline V gene sequence: CDR1 DFQATT, CDR2 SNEGSKA (reference sequence). CDR3 bases: TGCAGTGCCCACAGATACAATGAGCAGTTCTTC. This translates into CSAHRYNEQFF.

V is TRBV12-3 or TRBV12-4 and J is TRBJ2-7; D remains ambiguous. The CDR3 totals 18 residues. Trimming left V 1 base short and J 2 bases short, with 21 bases between. For the CDR3, the DNA is TGTGCCAGCAGTTTAGAAAGCCCCCCCCGGACGCAGGCCTACGAGCAGTACTTC. Its translation is CASSLESPPRTQAYEQYF.

This clonotype was picked up a small number of times. This sequence joins TRBV7-9 and TRBJ2-3; D gene ambiguous. CDR3 size: 15 residues. V gave up 2 bases and J gave up 6 bases, with 15 bases separating them. Germline loops: CDR1 SEHNR, CDR2 FQNEAQ (reference sequence). Written as DNA, the CDR3 is TGTGCCAGCAGCTTATTGGGCAGTGTGGGGGATACGCAGTATTTT. It encodes CASSLLGSVGDTQYF.

There are many counts of this clonotype. The J gene is TRBJ2-1, the V gene TRBV28, with TRBD2 identical over 8 bases. Germline lookup yields CDR1 MDHEN and CDR2 SYDVKM. Germline trimming cut 4 bases from V and 10 bases from J; bases unmatched to any gene: 9. The length of the CDR3 is 14 residues. The DNA of the CDR3 is TGTGCCAGCAGTTCAGCGGGAGTAAGAAAAGAGCAGTTCTTC. This encodes CASSSAGVRKEQFF.